This entry is about one T cell receptor beta chain. Antigen: not known. The protocol was immunoSEQ multiplex PCR, while the TCRdb copy is restricted to in-frame clones and leaves out a portion. In the table there are about 18,000 clones, about 68% of which are singletons. This specimen comes from a study of PD-1 blockade in classical Hodgkin lymphoma. Study at large: It was nivolumab at 3 mg/kg, given intravenously every 2 weeks, that patients received. General observations from the study: Causes of the repertoire differences remain undefined, possibly disease activity or prior therapy. Complete responders' diversity at baseline resembled that of newly diagnosed patients. A significant rise in TCR diversity was seen by C4D1 for CD4+ cells but not for CD8+ cells.

Trimming removed 1 base from V and 2 bases from J, with 9 bases in between. The germline V gene encodes CDR1 SGHTA and CDR2 FQGNSA. CDR3 length: 15 residues. The time point: cycle 4 day 1 (C4D1), after less than 7 weeks of nivolumab. Patients all relapsed after autologous stem cell transplantation, and there was variation in brentuximab vedotin exposure. CD4+ T cells were purified from thawed PBMCs by negative selection. This sequence was found in a human donor with classical Hodgkin lymphoma. The rearrangement uses TRBV7-2 and TRBJ1-5, with D maybe TRBD1 (5 bases). The source material was CD4+ T cells from blood, sampled before the fourth cycle of nivolumab. The CDR3 nucleotides read TGTGCCAGCAGCTTAGACGGGGGGGGCAATCAGCCCCAGCATTTT. This sequence encodes CASSLDGGGNQPQHF.